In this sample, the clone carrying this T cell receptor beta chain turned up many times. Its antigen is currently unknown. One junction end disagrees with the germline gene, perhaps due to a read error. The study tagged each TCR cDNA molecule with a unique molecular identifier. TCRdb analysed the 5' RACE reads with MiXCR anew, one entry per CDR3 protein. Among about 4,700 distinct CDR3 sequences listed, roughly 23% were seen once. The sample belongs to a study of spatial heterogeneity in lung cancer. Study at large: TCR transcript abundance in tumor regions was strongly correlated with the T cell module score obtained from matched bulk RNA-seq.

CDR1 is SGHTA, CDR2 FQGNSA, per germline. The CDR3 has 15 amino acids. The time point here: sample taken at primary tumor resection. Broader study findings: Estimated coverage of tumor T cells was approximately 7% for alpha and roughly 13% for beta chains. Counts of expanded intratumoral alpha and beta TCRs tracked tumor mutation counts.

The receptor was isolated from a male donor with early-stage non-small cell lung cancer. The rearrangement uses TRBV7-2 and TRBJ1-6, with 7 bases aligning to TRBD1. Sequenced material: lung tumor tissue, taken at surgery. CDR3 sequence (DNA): TGTGCCATCAGCGGACGGACAGGCGGTAATTCACCCCTCCACTTT. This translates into CAISGRTGGNSPLHF.